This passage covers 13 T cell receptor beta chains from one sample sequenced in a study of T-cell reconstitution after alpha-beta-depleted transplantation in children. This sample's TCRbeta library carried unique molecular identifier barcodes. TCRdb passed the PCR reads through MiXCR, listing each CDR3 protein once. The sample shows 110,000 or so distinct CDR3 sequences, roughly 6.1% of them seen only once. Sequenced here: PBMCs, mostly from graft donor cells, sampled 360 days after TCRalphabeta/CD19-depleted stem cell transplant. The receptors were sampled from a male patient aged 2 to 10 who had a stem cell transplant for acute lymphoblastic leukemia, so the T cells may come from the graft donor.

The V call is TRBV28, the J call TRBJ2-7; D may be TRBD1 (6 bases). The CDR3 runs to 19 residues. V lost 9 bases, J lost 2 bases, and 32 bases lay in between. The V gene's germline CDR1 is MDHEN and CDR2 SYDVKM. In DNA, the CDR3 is TGTGCCAGGGGCTCCCGGCTCCTCTCACAGGGATGGCCTACCTACGAGCAGTACTTC. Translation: CARGSRLLSQGWPTYEQYF.

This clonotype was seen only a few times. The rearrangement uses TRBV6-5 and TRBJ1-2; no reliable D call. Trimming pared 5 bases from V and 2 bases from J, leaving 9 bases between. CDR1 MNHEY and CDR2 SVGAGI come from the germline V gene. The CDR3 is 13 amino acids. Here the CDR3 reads CASSLRLNYGYTF. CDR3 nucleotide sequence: TGTGCCAGCAGTCTCCGGCTGAACTATGGCTACACCTTC.

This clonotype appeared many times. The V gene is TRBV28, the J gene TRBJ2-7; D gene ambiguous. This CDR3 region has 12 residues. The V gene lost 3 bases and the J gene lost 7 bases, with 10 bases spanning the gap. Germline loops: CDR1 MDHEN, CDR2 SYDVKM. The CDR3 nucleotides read TGTGCCAGCAGTTTTGTAGTGGGGGAGCAGTACTTC. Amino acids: CASSFVVGEQYF.

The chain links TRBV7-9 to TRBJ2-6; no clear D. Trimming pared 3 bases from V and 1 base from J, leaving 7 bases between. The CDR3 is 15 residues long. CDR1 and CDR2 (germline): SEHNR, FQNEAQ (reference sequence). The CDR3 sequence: CASSFTDSGANVLTF. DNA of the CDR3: TGTGCCAGCAGCTTTACGGATTCTGGGGCCAACGTCCTGACTTTC. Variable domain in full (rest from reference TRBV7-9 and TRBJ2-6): DTGVSQNPRHKITKRGQNVTFRCDPISEHNRLYWYRQTLGQGPEFLTYFQNEAQLEKSRLLSDRFSAERPKGSFSTLEIQRTEQGDSAMYLCASSFTDSGANVLTFGAGSRLTVL.

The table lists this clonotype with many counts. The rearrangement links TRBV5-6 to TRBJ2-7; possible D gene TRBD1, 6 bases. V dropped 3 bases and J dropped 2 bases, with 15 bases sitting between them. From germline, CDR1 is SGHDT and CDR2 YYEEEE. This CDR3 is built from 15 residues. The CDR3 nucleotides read TGTGCCAGCAGCTCCTTAAAACAGGGTACCTACGAGCAGTACTTC. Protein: CASSSLKQGTYEQYF.

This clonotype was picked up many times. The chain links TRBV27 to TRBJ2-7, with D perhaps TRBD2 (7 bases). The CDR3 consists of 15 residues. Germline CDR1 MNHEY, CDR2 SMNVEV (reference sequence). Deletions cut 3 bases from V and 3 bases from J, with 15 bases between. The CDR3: CASSLSGRGDYEQYF. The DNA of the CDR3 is TGTGCCAGCAGTTTGAGTGGGAGGGGGGACTACGAGCAGTACTTC.

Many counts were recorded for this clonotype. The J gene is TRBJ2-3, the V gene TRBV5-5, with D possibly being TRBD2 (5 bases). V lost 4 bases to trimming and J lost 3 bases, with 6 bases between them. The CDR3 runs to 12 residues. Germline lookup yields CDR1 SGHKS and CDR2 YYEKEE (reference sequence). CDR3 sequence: CASSRGTDTQYF. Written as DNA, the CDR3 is TGTGCCAGCAGCCGCGGGACAGATACGCAGTATTTT.

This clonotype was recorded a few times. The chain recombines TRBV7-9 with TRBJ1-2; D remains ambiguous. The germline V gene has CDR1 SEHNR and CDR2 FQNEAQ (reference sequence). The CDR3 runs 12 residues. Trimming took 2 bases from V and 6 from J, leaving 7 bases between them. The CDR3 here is CASSLLGNGYTF. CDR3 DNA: TGTGCCAGCAGCTTATTAGGGAATGGCTACACCTTC.

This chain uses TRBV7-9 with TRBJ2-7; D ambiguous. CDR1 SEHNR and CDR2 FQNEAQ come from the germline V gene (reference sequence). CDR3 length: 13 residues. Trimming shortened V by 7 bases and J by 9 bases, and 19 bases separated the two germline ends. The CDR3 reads CASTWDRAALQYF. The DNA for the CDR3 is TGTGCCAGCACCTGGGATAGGGCTGCACTGCAGTACTTC.

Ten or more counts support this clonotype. CDR3 amino acids: CASSSQGSSGNTIYF. CDR3 coding DNA: TGTGCCAGCAGTTCACAGGGTTCCTCTGGAAACACCATATATTTT. J is TRBJ1-3 and V is TRBV6-5, with D tentatively TRBD1 (6 bases). V shed 4 bases and J shed 0 bases, with 10 bases lying between them. CDR3 length equals 15 residues. From germline, CDR1 is MNHEY and CDR2 SVGAGI.

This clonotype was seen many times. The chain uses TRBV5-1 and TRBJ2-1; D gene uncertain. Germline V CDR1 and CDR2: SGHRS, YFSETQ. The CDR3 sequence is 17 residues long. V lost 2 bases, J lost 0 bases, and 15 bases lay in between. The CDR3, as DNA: TGCGCCAGCAGCTTTGTTTTCCTTAGAAGCTCCTACAATGAGCAGTTCTTC. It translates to CASSFVFLRSSYNEQFF.

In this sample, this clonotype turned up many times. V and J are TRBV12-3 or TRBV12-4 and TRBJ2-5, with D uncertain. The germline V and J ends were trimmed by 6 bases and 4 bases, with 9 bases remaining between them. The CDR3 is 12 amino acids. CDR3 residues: CASSPPGETQYF. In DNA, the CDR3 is TGTGCCAGCAGCCCGCCAGGAGAGACCCAGTACTTC.

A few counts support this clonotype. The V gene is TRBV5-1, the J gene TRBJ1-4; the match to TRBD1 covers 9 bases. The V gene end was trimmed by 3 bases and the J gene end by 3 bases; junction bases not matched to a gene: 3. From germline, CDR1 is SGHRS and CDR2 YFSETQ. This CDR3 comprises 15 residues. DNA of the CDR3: TGCGCCAGCAGCTATACAGGGGGCGCTAATGAAAAACTGTTTTTT. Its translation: CASSYTGGANEKLFF.